Reported below is one T cell receptor beta chain. The antigen remains unidentified. This CDR3 has 13 residues. Germline V CDR1 and CDR2: ENHRY, SYGVKD. The junction had 3 bases not matched to a gene; V was cut back by 4 bases and J by 4 bases. Based on CD45RO/CCR7/CD25/CD127/CD95/CD27, CD4+ regulatory, stem cell-like memory, naive and central memory cells were sorted. Each sorted fraction was over 95% pure. This sample stems from a study of beta chain features in type 1 diabetes. Study overall: On cell yields, gender and age, patients and healthy donors were similar. Summed over all samples, the examined sorted cells came to 85 million to 140 million.

Study-wide points: People with Type 1 diabetes carried modestly yet significantly shorter TCRB CDR3s in all four CD4+ subsets.

Since all of the isolated RNA was reverse transcribed, expressed TCRB transcripts were what got sequenced. Clones were sequenced by immunoSEQ multiplex PCR, and TCRdb holds only the in-frame ones, with some missing. Among approximately 150,000 clones, about 10% were seen once, and the ten largest hold around 0.79%. This receptor was obtained from a man aged 25-40 years with type 1 diabetes. Material: central memory CD4+ T cells from blood. The V call is TRBV10-3, the J call TRBJ1-2, with TRBD1 identical over 7 bases. In nucleotides, the CDR3 is TGTGCCATCAGTGCTACAGGGGCCTATGGCTACACCTTC. Translating gives CAISATGAYGYTF.